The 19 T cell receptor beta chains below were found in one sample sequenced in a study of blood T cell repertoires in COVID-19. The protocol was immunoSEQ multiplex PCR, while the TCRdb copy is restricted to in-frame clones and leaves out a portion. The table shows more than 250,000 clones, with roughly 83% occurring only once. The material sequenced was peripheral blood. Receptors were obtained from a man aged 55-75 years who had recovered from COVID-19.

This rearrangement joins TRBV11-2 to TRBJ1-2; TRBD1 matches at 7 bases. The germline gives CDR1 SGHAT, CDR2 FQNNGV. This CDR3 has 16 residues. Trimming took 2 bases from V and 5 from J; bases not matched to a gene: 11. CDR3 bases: TGTGCCAGCAGCTTAATAGGGGACAGAGAGAAATATGGCTACACCTTC. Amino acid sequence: CASSLIGDREKYGYTF.

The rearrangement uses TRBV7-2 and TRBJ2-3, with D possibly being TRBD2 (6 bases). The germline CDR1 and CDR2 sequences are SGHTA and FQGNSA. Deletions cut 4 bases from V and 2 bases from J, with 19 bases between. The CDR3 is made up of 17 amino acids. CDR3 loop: CASSSQPGLINTDTQYF. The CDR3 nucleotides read TGTGCCAGCAGCTCACAACCGGGACTCATAAACACAGATACGCAGTATTTT.

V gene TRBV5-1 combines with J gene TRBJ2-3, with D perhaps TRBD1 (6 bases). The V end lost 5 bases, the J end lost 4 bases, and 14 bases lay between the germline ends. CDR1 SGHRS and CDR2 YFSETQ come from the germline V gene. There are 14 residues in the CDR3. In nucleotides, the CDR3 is TGCGCCAGCAGTCGGGACACCCCGGCAGATACGCAGTATTTT. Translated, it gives CASSRDTPADTQYF.

The CDR3 here is CASSLLQGASYEQYF. The CDR3 DNA reads as TGCGCCAGCAGCTTGCTACAGGGGGCTTCCTACGAGCAGTACTTC. The rearrangement links TRBV5-1 to TRBJ2-7; 9 bases are shared with TRBD1. Looked up from germline, CDR1 is SGHRS and CDR2 is YFSETQ. V was pared by 1 base and J by 1 base, with 3 bases of the junction left unmatched. The CDR3 runs 15 residues.

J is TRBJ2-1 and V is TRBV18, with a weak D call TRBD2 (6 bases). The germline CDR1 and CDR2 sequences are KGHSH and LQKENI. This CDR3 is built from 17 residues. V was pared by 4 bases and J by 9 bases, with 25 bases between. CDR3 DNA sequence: TGTGCCAGCTCACTCGTCTCCAGCGGGCCCCGCGTGGGTGAGCAGTTCTTC. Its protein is CASSLVSSGPRVGEQFF.

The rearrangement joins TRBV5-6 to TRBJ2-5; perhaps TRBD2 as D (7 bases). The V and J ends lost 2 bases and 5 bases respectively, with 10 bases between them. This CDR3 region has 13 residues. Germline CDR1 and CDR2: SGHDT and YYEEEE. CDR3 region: CASSFGGRETQYF. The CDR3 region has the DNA TGTGCCAGCAGCTTCGGGGGGCGGGAGACCCAGTACTTC.

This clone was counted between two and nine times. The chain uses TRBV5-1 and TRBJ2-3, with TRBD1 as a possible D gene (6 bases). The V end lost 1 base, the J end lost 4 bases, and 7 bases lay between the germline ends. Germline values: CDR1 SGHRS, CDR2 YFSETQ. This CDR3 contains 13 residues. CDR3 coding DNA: TGCGCCAGCAGCTTGTCAGGGGCAGATACGCAGTATTTT. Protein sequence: CASSLSGADTQYF.

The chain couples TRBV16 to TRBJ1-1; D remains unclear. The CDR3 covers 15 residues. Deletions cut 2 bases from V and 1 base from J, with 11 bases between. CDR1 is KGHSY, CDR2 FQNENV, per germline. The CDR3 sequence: CASSQGGQENTEAFF. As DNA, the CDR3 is TGTGCCAGCAGCCAAGGCGGGCAAGAGAACACTGAAGCTTTCTTT.

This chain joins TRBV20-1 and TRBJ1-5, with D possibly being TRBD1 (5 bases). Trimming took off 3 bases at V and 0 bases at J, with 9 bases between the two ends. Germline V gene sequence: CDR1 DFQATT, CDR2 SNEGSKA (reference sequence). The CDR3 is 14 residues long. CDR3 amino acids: CSASGASSNQPQHF. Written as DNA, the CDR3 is TGCAGTGCTAGTGGGGCCTCTAGCAATCAGCCCCAGCATTTT.

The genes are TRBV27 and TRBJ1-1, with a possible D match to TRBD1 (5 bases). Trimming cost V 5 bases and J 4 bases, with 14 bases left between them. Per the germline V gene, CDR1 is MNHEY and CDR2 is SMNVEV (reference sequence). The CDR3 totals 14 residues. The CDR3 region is CASSRAGGGTEAFF. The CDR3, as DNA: TGTGCCAGCAGTCGCGCGGGGGGGGGCACTGAAGCTTTCTTT.

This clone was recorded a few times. The CDR3 region has the DNA TGTGCCAGTAGTACTACCGGGACAGGGGCCCTTGGCTACACCTTC. As protein: CASSTTGTGALGYTF. The chain carries TRBV19 and TRBJ1-2; 10 bases are a match to TRBD1. The CDR3 is 15 amino acids. Trimming removed 4 bases from V and 7 bases from J; junction bases left unmatched: 9. Germline CDR1 LNHDA, CDR2 SQIVND (reference sequence).

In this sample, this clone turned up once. The CDR3 is CASSQVRGQYNSPLHF. The CDR3 bases are TGTGCCAGCAGCCAAGTAAGGGGACAGTATAATTCACCCCTCCACTTT. This rearrangement joins TRBV4-2 to TRBJ1-6, with 7 bases lining up with TRBD1. The CDR3 sequence is 16 residues long. CDR1 LGHNA and CDR2 YNFKEQ come from the germline V gene. Trimming took 1 base from V and 4 from J; bases not matched to a gene: 4.

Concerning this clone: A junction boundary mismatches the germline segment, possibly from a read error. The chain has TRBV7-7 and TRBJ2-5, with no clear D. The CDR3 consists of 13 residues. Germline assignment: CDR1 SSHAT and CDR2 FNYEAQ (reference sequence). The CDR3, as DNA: TGTGCTAGCAGCTTAGAAGCCCTTGAGACCCAGTACTTC. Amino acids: CASSLEALETQYF.

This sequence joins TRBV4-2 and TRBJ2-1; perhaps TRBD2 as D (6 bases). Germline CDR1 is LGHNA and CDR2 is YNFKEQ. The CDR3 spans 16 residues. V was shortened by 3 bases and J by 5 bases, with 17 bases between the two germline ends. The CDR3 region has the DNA TGTGCCAGCAGCCAGGGCCCCGGGACTCAAAACAATGAGCAGTTCTTC. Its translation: CASSQGPGTQNNEQFF.

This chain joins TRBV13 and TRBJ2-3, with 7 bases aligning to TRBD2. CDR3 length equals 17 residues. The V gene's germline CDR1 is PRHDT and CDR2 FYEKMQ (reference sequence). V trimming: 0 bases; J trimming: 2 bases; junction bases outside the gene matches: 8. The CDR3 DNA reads TGTGCCAGCAGCTTAGGTTGGCGGGAGTGGACCACAGATACGCAGTATTTT. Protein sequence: CASSLGWREWTTDTQYF.

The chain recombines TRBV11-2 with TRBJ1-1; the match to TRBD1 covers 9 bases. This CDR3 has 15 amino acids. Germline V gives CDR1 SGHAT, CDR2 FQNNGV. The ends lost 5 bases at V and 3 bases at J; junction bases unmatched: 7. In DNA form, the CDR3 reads TGTGCCAGCAGCCCGAGGACAGGGGCCTACACTGAAGCTTTCTTT. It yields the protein CASSPRTGAYTEAFF.

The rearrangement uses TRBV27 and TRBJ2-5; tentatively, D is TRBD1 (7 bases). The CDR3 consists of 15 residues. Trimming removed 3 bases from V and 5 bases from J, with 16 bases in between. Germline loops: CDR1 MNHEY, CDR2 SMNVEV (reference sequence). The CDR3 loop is CASSLTGRLAETQYF. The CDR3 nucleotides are TGTGCCAGCAGTTTGACAGGGAGGCTTGCGGAGACCCAGTACTTC.

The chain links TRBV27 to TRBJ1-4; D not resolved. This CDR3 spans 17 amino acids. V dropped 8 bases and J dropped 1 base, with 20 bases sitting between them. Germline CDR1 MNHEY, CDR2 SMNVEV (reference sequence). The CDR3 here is CASATRVGGVTNEKLFF. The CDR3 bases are TGTGCCAGCGCAACTCGGGTTGGCGGCGTAACTAATGAAAAACTGTTTTTT.

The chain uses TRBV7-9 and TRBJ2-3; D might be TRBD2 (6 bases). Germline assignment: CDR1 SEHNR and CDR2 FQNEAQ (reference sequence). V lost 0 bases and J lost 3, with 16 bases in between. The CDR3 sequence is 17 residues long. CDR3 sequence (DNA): TGTGCCAGCAGCTTAGCCCTAGGGGTAGCGGTGACAGATACGCAGTATTTT. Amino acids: CASSLALGVAVTDTQYF. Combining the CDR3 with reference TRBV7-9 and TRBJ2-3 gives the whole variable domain DTGVSQNPRHKITKRGQNVTFRCDPISEHNRLYWYRQTLGQGPEFLTYFQNEAQLEKSRLLSDRFSAERPKGSFSTLEIQRTEQGDSAMYLCASSLALGVAVTDTQYFGPGTRLTVL.